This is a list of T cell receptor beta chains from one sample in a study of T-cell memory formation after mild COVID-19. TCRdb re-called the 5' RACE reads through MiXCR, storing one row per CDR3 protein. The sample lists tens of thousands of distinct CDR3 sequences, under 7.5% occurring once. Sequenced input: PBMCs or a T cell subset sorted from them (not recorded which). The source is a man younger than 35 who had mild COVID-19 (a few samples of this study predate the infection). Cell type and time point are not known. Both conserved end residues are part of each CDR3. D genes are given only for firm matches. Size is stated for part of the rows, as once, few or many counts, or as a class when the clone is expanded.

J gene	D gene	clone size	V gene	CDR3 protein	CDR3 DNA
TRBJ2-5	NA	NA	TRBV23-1	CASSLDRAPTQETQYF	TGCGCCAGCAGTCTTGACCGGGCCCCGACCCAAGAGACCCAGTACTTC
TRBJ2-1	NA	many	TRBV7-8	CASSLIGADSEQFF	TGTGCCAGCAGCTTAATAGGGGCCGATAGTGAGCAGTTCTTC
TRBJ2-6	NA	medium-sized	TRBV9	CASSTRTLRSGANVLTF	TGTGCCAGCAGCACCAGGACCCTAAGGTCCGGGGCCAACGTCCTGACTTTC
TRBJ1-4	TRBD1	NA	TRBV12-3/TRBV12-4	CASSPRQGANEKLFF	TGTGCCAGCAGCCCACGACAGGGTGCTAATGAAAAACTGTTTTTT
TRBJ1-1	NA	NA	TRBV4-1	CASSQGAGVTNTEAFF	TGCGCCAGCAGCCAAGGGGCAGGGGTGACGAACACTGAAGCTTTCTTT
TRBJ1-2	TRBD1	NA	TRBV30	CAWSVNRGYGYTF	TGTGCCTGGAGTGTTAACAGGGGCTATGGCTACACCTTC
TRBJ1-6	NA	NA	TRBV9	CASSPGQYNSPLHF	TGTGCCAGCAGCCCCGGACAGTATAATTCACCCCTCCACTTT
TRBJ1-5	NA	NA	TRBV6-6	CASRRVGQVNQPQHF	TGTGCCAGCAGGCGGGTTGGGCAGGTCAATCAGCCCCAGCATTTT
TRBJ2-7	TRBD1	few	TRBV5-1	CASSFDRGPPEQYF	TGCGCCAGCAGCTTCGACAGGGGGCCTCCCGAGCAGTACTTC
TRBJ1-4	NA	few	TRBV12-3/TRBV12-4	CASRSQGRANEKLFF	TGTGCCAGCAGATCCCAGGGAAGAGCTAATGAAAAACTGTTTTTT
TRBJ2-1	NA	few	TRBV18	CASSPANARSYNEQFF	TGTGCCAGCTCACCAGCCAACGCTCGCTCCTACAATGAGCAGTTCTTC
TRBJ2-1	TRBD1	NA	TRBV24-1	CATSDPGTGSYNEQFF	TGTGCCACCAGTGATCCGGGGACAGGGTCGTACAATGAGCAGTTCTTC
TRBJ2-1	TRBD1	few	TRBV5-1	CASRPGQGQGAHNEQFF	TGCGCCAGCAGACCCGGCCAGGGACAGGGGGCTCACAATGAGCAGTTCTTC
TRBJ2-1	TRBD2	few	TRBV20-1	CSARDTGGAVDEQFF	TGCAGTGCTAGAGATACCGGGGGGGCCGTCGATGAGCAGTTCTTC
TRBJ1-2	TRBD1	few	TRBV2	CASSLRDRDYGYTF	TGTGCCAGCAGTCTACGAGACAGGGACTATGGCTACACCTTC
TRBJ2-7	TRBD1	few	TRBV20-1	CSASQGAYEQYF	TGCAGTGCGTCCCAGGGGGCCTACGAGCAGTACTTC
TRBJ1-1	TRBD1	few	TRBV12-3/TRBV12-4	CASSPLQGARTEAFF	TGTGCCAGCAGCCCACTACAGGGGGCGCGTACTGAAGCTTTCTTT
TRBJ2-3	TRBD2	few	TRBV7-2	CASRPQLAGGPDTQYF	TGTGCCAGCAGGCCCCAACTAGCGGGGGGGCCGGATACGCAGTATTTT
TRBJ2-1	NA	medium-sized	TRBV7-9	CASSLFSGGPSTYNEQFF	TGTGCCAGCAGCTTATTTTCCGGGGGGCCTTCAACTTACAATGAGCAGTTCTTC
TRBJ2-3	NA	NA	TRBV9	CASSASSDPYTQYF	TGTGCCAGCAGCGCCTCGTCCGACCCCTATACGCAGTATTTT
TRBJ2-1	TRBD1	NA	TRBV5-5	CASSLEIYRADRVDEQFF	TGTGCCAGCAGCTTGGAGATATATAGGGCGGACAGGGTTGATGAGCAGTTCTTC
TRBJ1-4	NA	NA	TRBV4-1	CASSAGTSRWGKLFF	TGCGCCAGCAGCGCAGGGACAAGCCGATGGGGAAAACTGTTTTTT
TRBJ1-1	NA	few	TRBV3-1	CASSQDTLFRGNTEAFF	TGTGCCAGCAGCCAAGACACACTGTTCAGAGGGAACACTGAAGCTTTCTTT
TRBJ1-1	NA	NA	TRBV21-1	CASSNQGTEPMNTEAFF	TGTGCCAGCAGCAATCAAGGGACAGAACCTATGAACACTGAAGCTTTCTTT
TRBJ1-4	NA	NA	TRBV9	CASSASGATNEKLFF	TGTGCCAGCAGTGCCTCGGGCGCAACTAATGAAAAACTGTTTTTT
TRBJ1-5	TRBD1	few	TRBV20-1	CSAVRDSNQPQHF	TGCAGTGCTGTAAGGGACAGTAATCAGCCCCAGCATTTT
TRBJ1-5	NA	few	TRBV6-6	CASSYSSDWQPQHF	TGTGCCAGCAGTTACTCTTCCGATTGGCAGCCCCAGCATTTT
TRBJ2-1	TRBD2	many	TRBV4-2	CASSSGGSGQEQFF	TGTGCCAGCAGCTCGGGGGGGAGCGGACAGGAGCAGTTCTTC
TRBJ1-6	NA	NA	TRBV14	CASSLNLGRVESPLHF	TGTGCCAGCAGCCTAAATCTTGGGCGGGTTGAGTCACCCCTCCACTTT
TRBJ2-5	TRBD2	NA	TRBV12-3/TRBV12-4	CASTLGLAGNQETQYF	TGTGCCAGCACCCTCGGACTAGCGGGGAACCAAGAGACCCAGTACTTC